This is a list of T cell receptor beta chains from one sample in a study of CD8 T cells in Susac syndrome. TCRdb re-analysed the immunoSEQ multiplex PCR reads in MiXCR, keeping a single row per CDR3 protein. The table records approximately 200,000 distinct CDR3 sequences, roughly 94% of them present only once. The sequencing input was CD4+ T cells from PBMCs. Receptors originate from a human donor with multiple sclerosis. The CDR3 runs from the conserved cysteine through the conserved F or W. A D gene is named only where the DNA matches it firmly. For some rows the clone size is stated as once, few or many, or as a class when expanded; others skip it.

clone size: NA
V gene: TRBV20-1
J gene: TRBJ2-2
D gene: NA
CDR3 protein: CSARGGKNTGELFF
CDR3 DNA: TGCAGTGCTAGAGGCGGGAAGAACACCGGGGAGCTGTTTTTT

clone size: NA
V gene: TRBV7-9
J gene: TRBJ2-3
D gene: TRBD2
CDR3 protein: CASSLDSGGGFTDTQYF
CDR3 DNA: TGTGCCAGCAGCTTAGATTCCGGCGGGGGGTTCACAGATACGCAGTATTTT

clone size: NA
V gene: TRBV3-1
J gene: TRBJ1-2
D gene: NA
CDR3 protein: CASSQDQPTYGYTF
CDR3 DNA: TGTGCCAGCAGCCAAGATCAGCCGACCTATGGCTACACCTTC

clone size: once
V gene: TRBV23-1
J gene: TRBJ1-1
D gene: NA
CDR3 protein: CASASPVFTEAFF
CDR3 DNA: TGCGCCAGCGCATCCCCAGTTTTCACTGAAGCTTTCTTT

clone size: NA
V gene: TRBV12-3/TRBV12-4
J gene: TRBJ2-7
D gene: NA
CDR3 protein: CASTSGGVFYEQYF
CDR3 DNA: TGTGCCAGCACTTCAGGTGGGGTCTTCTACGAGCAGTACTTC

clone size: once
V gene: TRBV30
J gene: TRBJ1-2
D gene: TRBD1
CDR3 protein: CAWNLQGRRGYTF
CDR3 DNA: TGTGCCTGGAACTTACAGGGGCGTCGTGGCTACACCTTC

clone size: NA
V gene: TRBV5-1
J gene: TRBJ1-2
D gene: NA
CDR3 protein: CASSLVGVEGYTF
CDR3 DNA: TGCGCCAGCAGCCTTGTGGGGGTGGAGGGCTACACCTTC

clone size: once
V gene: TRBV7-2
J gene: TRBJ2-7
D gene: NA
CDR3 protein: CASSLGREYEQYF
CDR3 DNA: TGTGCCAGCAGCTTAGGACGGGAGTACGAGCAGTACTTC

clone size: NA
V gene: TRBV3-1
J gene: TRBJ2-1
D gene: TRBD2
CDR3 protein: CASSQGRLAGGLEQFF
CDR3 DNA: TGTGCCAGCAGCCAGGGCCGACTAGCGGGGGGGTTGGAGCAGTTCTTC

clone size: NA
V gene: TRBV3-1
J gene: TRBJ2-3
D gene: NA
CDR3 protein: CASSQTRGRLDTQYF
CDR3 DNA: TGTGCCAGCAGCCAAACTCGGGGGAGACTAGATACGCAGTATTTT

clone size: NA
V gene: TRBV12-3/TRBV12-4
J gene: TRBJ2-1
D gene: NA
CDR3 protein: CASSLTGTQQFF
CDR3 DNA: TGTGCCAGCAGTTTAACTGGGACTCAGCAGTTCTTC

clone size: NA
V gene: TRBV2
J gene: TRBJ1-1
D gene: NA
CDR3 protein: CASGARVDTEAFF
CDR3 DNA: TGTGCCAGCGGGGCAAGGGTTGACACTGAAGCTTTCTTT

clone size: NA
V gene: TRBV3-1
J gene: TRBJ2-5
D gene: NA
CDR3 protein: CASSPRKGGAQETQYF
CDR3 DNA: TGTGCCAGCAGCCCCAGGAAGGGCGGGGCTCAAGAGACCCAGTACTTC

clone size: NA
V gene: TRBV5-1
J gene: TRBJ2-3
D gene: NA
CDR3 protein: CASSLPRLEGVQDTQYF
CDR3 DNA: TGCGCCAGCAGCTTGCCACGACTAGAAGGGGTCCAAGATACGCAGTATTTT

clone size: NA
V gene: TRBV7-2
J gene: TRBJ2-3
D gene: NA
CDR3 protein: CASSLAGSTDTQYF
CDR3 DNA: TGTGCCAGCAGCTTAGCGGGGAGCACAGATACGCAGTATTTT

clone size: once
V gene: TRBV20-1
J gene: TRBJ2-2
D gene: NA
CDR3 protein: CSAEFRERAGELFF
CDR3 DNA: TGCAGTGCTGAATTCAGGGAAAGGGCCGGGGAGCTGTTTTTT

clone size: NA
V gene: TRBV30
J gene: TRBJ1-6
D gene: NA
CDR3 protein: CASNPTEGSPLHF
CDR3 DNA: TGTGCCTCGAACCCGACAGAAGGTTCACCCCTCCACTTT

clone size: NA
V gene: TRBV5-1
J gene: TRBJ2-1
D gene: NA
CDR3 protein: CASSLTKDNEQFF
CDR3 DNA: TGCGCCAGCAGCTTGACTAAAGACAATGAGCAGTTCTTC

clone size: NA
V gene: TRBV30
J gene: TRBJ2-5
D gene: TRBD2
CDR3 protein: CAWSEGLAGPQETQYF
CDR3 DNA: TGTGCCTGGAGTGAAGGACTAGCGGGGCCACAAGAGACCCAGTACTTC

clone size: NA
V gene: TRBV5-1
J gene: TRBJ2-6
D gene: NA
CDR3 protein: CASSLAAGAGPNVLTF
CDR3 DNA: TGCGCCAGCAGCTTGGCGGCAGGGGCTGGGCCCAACGTCCTGACTTTC

clone size: NA
V gene: TRBV9
J gene: TRBJ2-1
D gene: NA
CDR3 protein: CASSAVSRRDHEQFF
CDR3 DNA: TGTGCCAGCAGCGCAGTATCTCGAAGGGACCATGAGCAGTTCTTC

clone size: once
V gene: TRBV7-9
J gene: TRBJ1-4
D gene: TRBD1
CDR3 protein: CASSLAPTGGEEKLFF
CDR3 DNA: TGTGCCAGCAGCTTAGCACCGACAGGGGGCGAGGAAAAACTGTTTTTT

clone size: NA
V gene: TRBV12-3/TRBV12-4
J gene: TRBJ1-5
D gene: NA
CDR3 protein: CASSFDRRIQPQHF
CDR3 DNA: TGTGCCAGCAGTTTCGATCGGAGGATTCAGCCCCAGCATTTT

clone size: NA
V gene: TRBV6-6
J gene: TRBJ1-2
D gene: NA
CDR3 protein: CASRRTDPYGYTF
CDR3 DNA: TGTGCCAGCAGACGGACGGACCCTTATGGCTACACCTTC

clone size: NA
V gene: TRBV29-1
J gene: TRBJ2-3
D gene: TRBD2
CDR3 protein: CSVSTSGPTDTQYF
CDR3 DNA: TGCAGCGTTTCCACTAGCGGACCCACAGATACGCAGTATTTT

clone size: NA
V gene: TRBV19
J gene: TRBJ1-1
D gene: NA
CDR3 protein: CASSTLRSGAFF
CDR3 DNA: TGTGCCAGTAGTACCCTACGGAGTGGGGCTTTCTTT

clone size: NA
V gene: TRBV7-8
J gene: TRBJ2-1
D gene: NA
CDR3 protein: CASSLRLVEQFF
CDR3 DNA: TGTGCCAGCAGCTTGCGTCTAGTAGAGCAGTTCTTC

clone size: few
V gene: TRBV6-6
J gene: TRBJ2-1
D gene: NA
CDR3 protein: CASSNYNEQFF
CDR3 DNA: TGTGCCAGCAGTAACTACAATGAGCAGTTCTTC

clone size: NA
V gene: TRBV5-1
J gene: TRBJ2-3
D gene: NA
CDR3 protein: CASNLGAEGTQYF
CDR3 DNA: TGCGCCAGCAACTTGGGGGCGGAGGGGACGCAGTATTTT

clone size: NA
V gene: TRBV27
J gene: TRBJ1-2
D gene: NA
CDR3 protein: CASSQRGIYGYTF
CDR3 DNA: TGTGCCAGCAGCCAAAGGGGGATCTATGGCTACACCTTC

clone size: NA
V gene: TRBV12-3/TRBV12-4
J gene: TRBJ2-4
D gene: NA
CDR3 protein: CASSRGGRAKNIQYF
CDR3 DNA: TGTGCCAGCAGTCGGGGAGGTCGGGCCAAAAACATTCAGTACTTC

clone size: NA
V gene: TRBV20-1
J gene: TRBJ2-7
D gene: TRBD2
CDR3 protein: CSVAAAGIAYEQYF
CDR3 DNA: TGCAGTGTCGCAGCAGCGGGGATCGCCTACGAGCAGTACTTC

clone size: NA
V gene: TRBV20-1
J gene: TRBJ2-1
D gene: TRBD2
CDR3 protein: CSARDPSVAGGLAGNEQFF
CDR3 DNA: TGCAGTGCTAGAGACCCCAGCGTAGCGGGGGGCCTCGCGGGAAATGAGCAGTTCTTC

clone size: NA
V gene: TRBV9
J gene: TRBJ2-2
D gene: NA
CDR3 protein: CASSATGNTGELFF
CDR3 DNA: TGTGCCAGCAGCGCTACAGGGAACACCGGGGAGCTGTTTTTT

clone size: NA
V gene: TRBV29-1
J gene: TRBJ1-2
D gene: TRBD1
CDR3 protein: CSVEEGPGTGGHGYTF
CDR3 DNA: TGCAGCGTTGAAGAAGGCCCCGGGACAGGGGGTCATGGCTACACCTTC

clone size: NA
V gene: TRBV9
J gene: TRBJ1-1
D gene: TRBD1
CDR3 protein: CASSVVAGGRTEAFF
CDR3 DNA: TGTGCCAGCAGCGTAGTTGCAGGGGGCCGGACTGAAGCTTTCTTT

clone size: NA
V gene: TRBV27
J gene: TRBJ1-2
D gene: NA
CDR3 protein: CASGFNYGYTF
CDR3 DNA: TGTGCCAGCGGATTTAACTATGGCTACACCTTC

clone size: NA
V gene: TRBV30
J gene: TRBJ1-5
D gene: TRBD1
CDR3 protein: CAGGQGANQPQHF
CDR3 DNA: TGTGCGGGCGGGCAGGGGGCCAATCAGCCCCAGCATTTT

clone size: once
V gene: TRBV19
J gene: TRBJ2-1
D gene: NA
CDR3 protein: CASSMRRENEQFF
CDR3 DNA: TGTGCCAGTAGTATGCGAAGGGAGAATGAGCAGTTCTTC

clone size: NA
V gene: TRBV12-3/TRBV12-4
J gene: TRBJ1-2
D gene: TRBD1
CDR3 protein: CASSWGQVDGYTF
CDR3 DNA: TGTGCCAGCAGTTGGGGACAGGTCGATGGCTACACCTTC

clone size: NA
V gene: TRBV10-3
J gene: TRBJ2-5
D gene: TRBD1
CDR3 protein: CAISAPGTGEETQYF
CDR3 DNA: TGTGCCATCAGTGCACCCGGGACAGGGGAGGAGACCCAGTACTTC

clone size: NA
V gene: TRBV7-2
J gene: TRBJ2-1
D gene: TRBD2
CDR3 protein: CASSSIAGGKGGEQFF
CDR3 DNA: TGTGCCAGCAGCTCAATAGCGGGGGGAAAGGGAGGTGAGCAGTTCTTC

clone size: NA
V gene: TRBV25-1
J gene: TRBJ2-7
D gene: NA
CDR3 protein: CASSAGLTNSYEQYF
CDR3 DNA: TGTGCCAGCAGTGCAGGACTCACGAACTCCTACGAGCAGTACTTC

clone size: NA
V gene: TRBV20-1
J gene: TRBJ1-2
D gene: TRBD1
CDR3 protein: CSASNRGTDGYTF
CDR3 DNA: TGCAGTGCTAGTAACAGGGGGACTGATGGCTACACCTTC

clone size: NA
V gene: TRBV3-1
J gene: TRBJ2-3
D gene: TRBD1
CDR3 protein: CASRRSDRADTQYF
CDR3 DNA: TGTGCCAGCAGGAGGTCCGACAGGGCAGATACGCAGTATTTT

clone size: NA
V gene: TRBV20-1
J gene: TRBJ2-1
D gene: TRBD2
CDR3 protein: CSVWASGGANEQFF
CDR3 DNA: TGCAGCGTCTGGGCCAGCGGGGGGGCCAATGAGCAGTTCTTC